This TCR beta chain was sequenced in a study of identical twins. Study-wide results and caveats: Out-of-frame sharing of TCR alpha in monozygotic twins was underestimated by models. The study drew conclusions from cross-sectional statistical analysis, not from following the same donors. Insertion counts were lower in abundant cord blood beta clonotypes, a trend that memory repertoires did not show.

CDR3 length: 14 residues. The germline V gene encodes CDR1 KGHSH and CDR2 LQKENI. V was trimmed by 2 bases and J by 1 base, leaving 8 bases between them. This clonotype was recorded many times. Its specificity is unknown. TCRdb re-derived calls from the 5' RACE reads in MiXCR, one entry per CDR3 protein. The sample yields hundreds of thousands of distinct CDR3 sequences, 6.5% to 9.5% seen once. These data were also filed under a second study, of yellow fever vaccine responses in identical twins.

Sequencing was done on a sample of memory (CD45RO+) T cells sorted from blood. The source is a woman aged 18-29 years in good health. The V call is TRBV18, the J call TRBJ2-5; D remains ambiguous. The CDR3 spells CASSPNRIQETQYF. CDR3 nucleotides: TGTGCCAGCTCACCAAACCGGATCCAAGAGACCCAGTACTTC.